This TCR beta chain was profiled in a study of pediatric ulcerative colitis. Study outcomes and limitations: Blood-rectal clonal overlap within each person was significantly higher in ulcerative colitis patients than controls.

During colonoscopy, one to two rectal pinch biopsies were collected. The diagnostic colonoscopy in ulcerative colitis patients preceded any immunosuppressive treatment. Trimming removed 6 bases from V and 0 bases from J, with 9 bases in between. Per the germline V gene, CDR1 is SGHTA and CDR2 is FQGNSA. The CDR3 is 13 amino acids. This was a survey-level run. Method: immunoSEQ multiplex PCR; TCRdb's copy keeps in-frame clones and lacks some. The sample consists of over 20,000 clones, 71% of them appearing once. This clone has a single count. Its antigen remains unknown. The sample was gut tissue. This clonotype was obtained from a boy between 10 and 17 years old with severe ulcerative colitis. The chain is built from TRBV7-2 and TRBJ2-7, with D possibly TRBD1 on 6 matching bases. The CDR3 region is CASRRTVSYEQYF. In DNA form, the CDR3 reads TGTGCCAGCAGGCGGACAGTCTCCTACGAGCAGTACTTC. The entire variable domain, with the rest obtained from reference TRBV7-2 and TRBJ2-7, is as follows: GAGVSQSPSNKVTEKGKDVELRCDPISGHTALYWYRQSLGQGLEFLIYFQGNSAPDKSGLPSDRFSAERTGGSVSTLTIQRTQQEDSAVYLCASRRTVSYEQYFGPGTRLTVT.